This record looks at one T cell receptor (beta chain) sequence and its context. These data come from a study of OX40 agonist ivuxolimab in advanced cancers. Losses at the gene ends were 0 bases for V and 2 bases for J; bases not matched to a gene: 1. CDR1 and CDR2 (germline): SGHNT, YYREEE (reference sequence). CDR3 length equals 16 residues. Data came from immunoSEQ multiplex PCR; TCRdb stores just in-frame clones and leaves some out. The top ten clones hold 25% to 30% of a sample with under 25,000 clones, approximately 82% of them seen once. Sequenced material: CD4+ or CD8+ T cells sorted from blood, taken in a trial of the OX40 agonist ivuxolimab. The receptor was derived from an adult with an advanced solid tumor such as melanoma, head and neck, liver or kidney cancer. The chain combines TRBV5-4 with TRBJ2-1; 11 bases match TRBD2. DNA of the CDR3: TGTGCCAGCAGCTTGGGACTAGCGGGACCCTACAATGAGCAGTTCTTC. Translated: CASSLGLAGPYNEQFF. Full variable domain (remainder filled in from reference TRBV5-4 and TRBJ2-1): ETGVTQSPTHLIKTRGQQVTLRCSSQSGHNTVSWYQQALGQGPQFIFQYYREEENGRGNFPPRFSGLQFPNYSSELNVNALELDDSALYLCASSLGLAGPYNEQFFGPGTRLTVL.